Below, one T cell receptor (beta chain) is given with its context. This entry comes from a study of follicular helper T cells after annual influenza vaccination. This CDR3 is 15 amino acids long. Trimming pared 2 bases from V and 2 bases from J, leaving 13 bases between. CDR1 MNHNS and CDR2 SASEGT come from the germline V gene. Time point of the sample: 2015-2016 season, pre-vaccination. Sequencing of TCRB used Survey level resolution. The assay was immunoSEQ multiplex PCR, and TCRdb's table has in-frame clones only and misses some. Of 13,000 or so clones listed, around 80% are singletons. The chain uses TRBV6-1 and TRBJ2-7; D remains ambiguous. The clonotype was recovered from an adult who received the influenza vaccine. The specimen comprised CXCR5+ CD38- circulating T follicular helper cells from blood, sampled on the day of influenza vaccination. Subset in this sample: circulating Tfh, non-naive CD4+CXCR5+PD-1+ (ICOS+CD38+ or ICOS-CD38-). CDR3 sequence: CASSEQVGSTYEQYF. CDR3 DNA: TGTGCCAGCAGTGAACAGGTTGGCAGCACCTACGAGCAGTACTTC.